A selection of T cell receptor beta chains follows, all from one sample in a study of OX40 agonist ivuxolimab in advanced cancers. The table came from immunoSEQ multiplex PCR; TCRdb's copy has only in-frame clones and leaves some out. The profile covers around 76,000 clones, with about 89% appearing a single time and over 10% taken by the ten largest. The specimen comprised CD4+ or CD8+ T cells sorted from blood, sampled in a trial of the OX40 agonist ivuxolimab. The receptor set was obtained from an adult with an advanced solid tumor such as melanoma, head and neck, liver or kidney cancer. The CDR3 runs from the conserved cysteine through the conserved F or W. The D gene is left open where the match is weak. Some rows mark clone size as missing; the rest say once, few, many or name a class of expanded clone.

J gene	D gene	V gene	clone size	CDR3 DNA	CDR3 protein
TRBJ2-7	TRBD2	TRBV11-2	once	TGTGCCAGCAGCTTCTCTAGCGGGAGCTCCTACGAGCAGTACTTC	CASSFSSGSSYEQYF
TRBJ2-1	.	TRBV15	.	TGTGCCACCAGCAGACCGCTTTACGACCAATACAATGAGCAGTTCTTC	CATSRPLYDQYNEQFF
TRBJ2-3	.	TRBV6-1	.	TGTGCCAGCAGTGGGGATGGCGGGCTCCAGACTAGCACAGATACGCAGTATTTT	CASSGDGGLQTSTDTQYF
TRBJ2-1	.	TRBV27	.	TGTGCCAGCAGTTTTACAGGGAGCTCCTACAATGAGCAGTTCTTC	CASSFTGSSYNEQFF
TRBJ1-2	TRBD1	TRBV23-1	.	TGCGCCAGCAGTCAAGGGCCATCGGACAGGGCGGGTAGTGGCTACACCTTC	CASSQGPSDRAGSGYTF
TRBJ1-1	TRBD1	TRBV27	.	TGTGCCAGTCGACAGGGGAACACTGAAGCTTTCTTT	CASRQGNTEAFF
TRBJ2-7	.	TRBV6-5	.	TGTGCCAGCAGTTACTCAGGGGACGGACCCTACGAGCAGTACTTC	CASSYSGDGPYEQYF
TRBJ2-7	.	TRBV7-9	few	TGTGCCAGCAGCTTAGCAGGGAGGCTCTACGAGCAGTACTTC	CASSLAGRLYEQYF
TRBJ2-5	.	TRBV28	.	TGTGCCAGCAGTTTATTACCCCGAGGGCCCGATAACTCACAAGAGACCCAGTACTTC	CASSLLPRGPDNSQETQYF
TRBJ1-1	.	TRBV4-2	.	TGTGCCAGCAGCTTGGCGGTGAACACTGAAGCTTTCTTT	CASSLAVNTEAFF
TRBJ1-2	.	TRBV5-1	.	TGCGCCAGCAGCGGGGGGACGTATGGCTACACCTTC	CASSGGTYGYTF
TRBJ2-7	TRBD2	TRBV29-1	.	TGCAGCGTTGAGGGGGCGGGAGGTATGTACGAGCAGTACTTC	CSVEGAGGMYEQYF
TRBJ2-1	.	TRBV4-1	.	TGCGCCAGCAGTCTCCTAATCCCCCCGGGGCGGGGTTACAATGAGCAGTTCTTC	CASSLLIPPGRGYNEQFF
TRBJ2-5	.	TRBV10-3	.	TGTGCCATCAATACCCAAGAGCGGGAGACCCAGTACTTC	CAINTQERETQYF
TRBJ2-2	TRBD1	TRBV19	once	TGTGCCAGTAGCCGAGGACAGGGCGCGAACACCGGGGAGCTGTTTTTT	CASSRGQGANTGELFF
TRBJ2-7	TRBD1	TRBV5-3	once	TGTGCCAGCAGGCTACAGGGGTACGAGCAGTACTTC	CASRLQGYEQYF
TRBJ1-2	.	TRBV6-5	.	TGTGCCAGCAGTTACGGCCTGGGGGGCTACACCTTC	CASSYGLGGYTF
TRBJ1-1	TRBD1	TRBV19	.	TGTGCCAGTAGTATAGATGGGACAGGGGTTGAAGCTTTCTTT	CASSIDGTGVEAFF
TRBJ2-1	TRBD2	TRBV7-6	.	TGTGCCAGCAGCTTAGCACTAGCGGAAATCAATGAGCAGTTCTTC	CASSLALAEINEQFF
TRBJ2-7	.	TRBV11-1	.	TGTGCCAGCAGCTACAGTGGCTCCTACGAGCAGTACTTC	CASSYSGSYEQYF
TRBJ2-6	.	TRBV7-9	few	TGTGCCAGCAGCGCCGTTGAGGCTGGGGCCAACGTCCTGACTTTC	CASSAVEAGANVLTF
TRBJ2-1	TRBD2	TRBV5-1	.	TGCGCCAGCAGCTTACTAGCGGGGGACGGATCCTACAATGAGCAGTTCTTC	CASSLLAGDGSYNEQFF
TRBJ2-2	.	TRBV4-1	.	TGCGCCAGCAGCCAGTCAGAGGCCGGGGAGCTGTTTTTT	CASSQSEAGELFF
TRBJ2-5	TRBD2	TRBV12-5	.	TGTGCTAGTGGTTTGGTAGCGTTGACTAGCGGGCTCCAAGAGACCCAGTACTTC	CASGLVALTSGLQETQYF
TRBJ2-7	TRBD1	TRBV10-3	.	TGTGCCATCAGTGATCGACAGGGTGCCTACGAGCAGTACTTC	CAISDRQGAYEQYF
TRBJ2-7	.	TRBV19	once	TGTGCCAGTAGCCGACAGGAATCCTACGAGCAGTACTTC	CASSRQESYEQYF
TRBJ2-1	.	TRBV14	.	TGTGCCAGCAGCCAAGATCCAGGGGTTGAGCAGTTCTTC	CASSQDPGVEQFF
TRBJ2-1	TRBD2	TRBV7-2	.	TGTGCCAGCAGCTTGATAGCGGGAGTGGAAAACAATGAGCAGTTCTTC	CASSLIAGVENNEQFF
TRBJ2-2	.	TRBV30	.	TGTGCCTGGAGTCTACCGGGGGAGCTGTTTTTT	CAWSLPGELFF
TRBJ2-5	.	TRBV11-1	.	TGTGCCAGCAGCCTACGTGGGACACTCCTCGGGGAGACCCAGTACTTC	CASSLRGTLLGETQYF
TRBJ2-3	.	TRBV9	.	TGTGCCAGCAGCGTAGATCCTAGGACAGATACGCAGTATTTT	CASSVDPRTDTQYF
TRBJ2-7	.	TRBV28	.	TGTGCCAGCAGTAGCTCCCGGGACGGGTACTACGAGCAGTACTTC	CASSSSRDGYYEQYF
TRBJ2-1	.	TRBV27	.	TGTGCCAGCAGTTTTCTGTCTGAGCAGTTCTTC	CASSFLSEQFF
TRBJ1-5	.	TRBV19	.	TGTGCCAGTAGAGTGAACAATCAGCCCCAGCATTTT	CASRVNNQPQHF
TRBJ2-7	TRBD1	TRBV7-9	once	TGTGCCAGCAGCTTTAGACAGGGGAGTCCCTACGAGCAGTACTTC	CASSFRQGSPYEQYF
TRBJ2-7	.	TRBV5-6	.	TGTGCCAGCAGCTTGACCTACGAGCAGTACTTC	CASSLTYEQYF
TRBJ1-2	.	TRBV5-8	once	TGTGCCAGCAGCTTGGAGGGGGGCCTCTCCACTAACTATGGCTACACCTTC	CASSLEGGLSTNYGYTF